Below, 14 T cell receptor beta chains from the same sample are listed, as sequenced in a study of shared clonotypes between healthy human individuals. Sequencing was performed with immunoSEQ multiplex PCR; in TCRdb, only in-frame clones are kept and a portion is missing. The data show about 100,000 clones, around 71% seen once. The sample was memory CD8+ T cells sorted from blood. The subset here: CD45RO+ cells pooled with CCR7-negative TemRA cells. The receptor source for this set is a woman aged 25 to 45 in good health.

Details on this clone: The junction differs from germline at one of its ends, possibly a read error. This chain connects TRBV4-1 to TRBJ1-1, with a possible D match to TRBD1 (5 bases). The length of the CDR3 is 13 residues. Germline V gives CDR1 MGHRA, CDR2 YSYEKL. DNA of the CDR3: TGTGCCAGCAGCTTAGTGCGGGGGACTGAAGCTTTCTTT. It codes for CASSLVRGTEAFF.

CDR3 nucleotides: TGTGCCGTAGCGGGACTAGCGAACACAGATACGCAGTATTTT. Amino acids: CAVAGLANTDTQYF. The V call is TRBV15, the J call TRBJ2-3, with 10 bases matching TRBD2. V shed 11 bases and J 2 bases; nucleotides not matched to a gene: 7. The CDR3 sequence is 14 residues long. In germline, CDR1 is LNHNV, CDR2 YYDKDF (reference sequence). Based on the CDR3 plus reference TRBV15 and TRBJ2-3, the full variable domain is DAMVIQNPRYQVTQFGKPVTLSCSQTLNHNVMYWYQQKSSQAPKLLFHYYDKDFNNEADTPDNFQSRRPNTSFCFLDIRSPGLGDTAMYLCAVAGLANTDTQYFGPGTRLTVL.

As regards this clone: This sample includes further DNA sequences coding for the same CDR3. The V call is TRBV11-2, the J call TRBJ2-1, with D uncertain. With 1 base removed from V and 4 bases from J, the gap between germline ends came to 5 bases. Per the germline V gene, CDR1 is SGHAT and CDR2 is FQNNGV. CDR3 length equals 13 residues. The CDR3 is CASSLGLYNEQFF. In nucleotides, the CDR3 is TGTGCCAGCAGCTTAGGCCTTTACAATGAGCAGTTCTTC.

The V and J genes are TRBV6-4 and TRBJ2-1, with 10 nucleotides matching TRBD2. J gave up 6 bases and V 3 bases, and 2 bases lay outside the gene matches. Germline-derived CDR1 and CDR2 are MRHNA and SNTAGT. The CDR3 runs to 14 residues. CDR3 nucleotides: TGTGCCAGCAGTGAAGCGGGAGGGGTCAATGAGCAGTTCTTC. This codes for CASSEAGGVNEQFF.

The CDR3 coding sequence is TGTGCCAGCAGCCGAGGACTAGCGGGAGCTCCGCGGTCCTACAATGAGCAGTTCTTC. It encodes CASSRGLAGAPRSYNEQFF. The rearrangement joins TRBV7-3 to TRBJ2-1; 13 bases line up with TRBD2. CDR1 and CDR2 (germline): SGHTA, FQGTGA. The junction had 11 bases not matched to a gene; V was cut back by 5 bases and J by 1 base. The CDR3 runs 19 residues.

CDR3 loop: CASSDGLAYF. CDR3 bases: TGTGCCAGCAGCGACGGACTGGCGTACTTC. The chain recombines TRBV7-8 with TRBJ2-7; a possible D gene is TRBD2 (5 bases). The germline CDR1 and CDR2 sequences are SGHVS and FQNEAQ. The CDR3 sequence is 10 residues long. V was cut by 5 bases and J by 12 bases, with 11 bases left in between.

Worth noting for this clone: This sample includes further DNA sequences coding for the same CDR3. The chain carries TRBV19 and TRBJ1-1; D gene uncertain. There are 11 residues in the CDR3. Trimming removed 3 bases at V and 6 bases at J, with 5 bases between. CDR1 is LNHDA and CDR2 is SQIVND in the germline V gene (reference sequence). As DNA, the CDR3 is TGTGCCAGTAGTATTCGGTCTGAAGCTTTCTTT. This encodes CASSIRSEAFF.

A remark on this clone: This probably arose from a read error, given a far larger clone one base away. DNA of the CDR3: TGTGCCAGCAGCTTAGTCCGGGGGACTGAAGCTTTCTTT. Residues: CASSLVRGTEAFF. The chain combines TRBV7-9 with TRBJ1-1; D is possibly TRBD1 (5 bases). Trimming stripped 1 base from V and 5 bases from J, with 8 bases between. Germline V gives CDR1 SEHNR, CDR2 FQNEAQ (reference sequence). The CDR3 has 13 residues.

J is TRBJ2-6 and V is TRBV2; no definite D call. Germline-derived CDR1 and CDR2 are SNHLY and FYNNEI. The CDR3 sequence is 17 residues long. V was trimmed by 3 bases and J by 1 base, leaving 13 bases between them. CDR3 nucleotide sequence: TGTGCCAGCAGTGATGTGGATCGGGTTTCTGGGGCCAACGTCCTGACTTTC. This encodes CASSDVDRVSGANVLTF.

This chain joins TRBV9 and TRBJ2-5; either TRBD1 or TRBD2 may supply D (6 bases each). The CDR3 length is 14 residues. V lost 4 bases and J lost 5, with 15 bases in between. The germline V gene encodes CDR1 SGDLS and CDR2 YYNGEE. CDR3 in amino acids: CASSLGGTLETQYF. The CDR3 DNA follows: TGTGCCAGCAGCCTCGGAGGGACATTGGAGACCCAGTACTTC.

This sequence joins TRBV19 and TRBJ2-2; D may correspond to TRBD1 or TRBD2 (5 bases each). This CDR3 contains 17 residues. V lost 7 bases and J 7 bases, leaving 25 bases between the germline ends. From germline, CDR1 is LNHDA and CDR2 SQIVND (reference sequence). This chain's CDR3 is CASNNGAQAVGYGELFF. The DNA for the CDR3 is TGTGCCAGTAACAACGGGGCCCAGGCCGTTGGGTACGGGGAGCTGTTTTTT.

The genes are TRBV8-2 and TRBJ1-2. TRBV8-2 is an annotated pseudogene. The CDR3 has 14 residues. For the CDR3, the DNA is TGTGGCAAGGTAGAAAGGATAACGACCTATGGCTACACCTTC. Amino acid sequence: CGKVERITTYGYTF.

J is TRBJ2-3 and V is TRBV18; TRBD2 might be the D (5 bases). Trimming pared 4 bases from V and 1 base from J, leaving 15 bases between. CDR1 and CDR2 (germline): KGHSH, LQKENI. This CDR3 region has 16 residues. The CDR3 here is CASSRPGWSGTDTQYF. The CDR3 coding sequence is TGTGCCAGCTCACGACCGGGGTGGTCGGGCACAGATACGCAGTATTTT.

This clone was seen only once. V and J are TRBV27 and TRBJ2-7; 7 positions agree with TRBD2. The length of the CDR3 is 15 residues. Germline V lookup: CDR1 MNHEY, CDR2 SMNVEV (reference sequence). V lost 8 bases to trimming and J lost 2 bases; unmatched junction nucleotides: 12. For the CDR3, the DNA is TGTGCCAGCTGTGCCCGAGCGGGATGGGCCTACGAGCAGTACTTC. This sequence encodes CASCARAGWAYEQYF.